One sample yielded the 22 T cell receptor beta chains listed below, sequenced in a study of blood T cells in healthy people across ages. Using a J-beta primer mix together with a sample-barcoded 5' primer, a second PCR was run for about 7 to 12 cycles. A single record per CDR3 protein comes from TCRdb applying MiXCR to the 5' RACE reads. The table lists about a million distinct CDR3 sequences, 48% of them singletons. The sequenced sample consisted of blood. The receptors were gathered from a man under 40 in good health.

This clonotype appeared a few times. The chain couples TRBV29-1 to TRBJ2-3; D is possibly TRBD1 or TRBD2 (5 bases each). The V and J ends lost 7 bases and 3 bases respectively, with 14 bases between them. In germline, CDR1 is SQVTM, CDR2 ANQGSEA. This CDR3 has 13 residues. The CDR3, as DNA: TGCAGCGGAGGGCAGGGCTTGACAGATACGCAGTATTTT. Protein product: CSGGQGLTDTQYF.

This chain joins TRBV7-9 and TRBJ1-2; D not resolved. V was cut by 0 bases and J by 4 bases, with 12 bases left in between. Germline V gene data show CDR1 as SEHNR and CDR2 as FQNEAQ (reference sequence). The CDR3 runs to 15 residues. CDR3 sequence: CASSLAGARIYGYTF. Written as DNA, the CDR3 is TGTGCCAGCAGCTTAGCTGGCGCCAGGATCTATGGCTACACCTTC.

About this clonotype itself: At one boundary the junction diverges from the germline segment, which might be a read error. V is TRBV24-1 and J is TRBJ2-1, with TRBD2 matching over 9 bases. Germline lookup yields CDR1 KGHDR and CDR2 SFDVKD. The CDR3 totals 18 residues. CDR3 in DNA: TGTGCCACCAGTGATCCCCAGGTAGAGCGGGGGGCCTACAATGAGCGGTTCTTC. It yields the protein CATSDPQVERGAYNERFF.

The J gene is TRBJ2-4, the V gene TRBV6-4; 10 bases match TRBD2. The end of the DNA fits TRBJ2-7 better, so the J call may be wrong. This CDR3 has 14 amino acids. The germline V gene has CDR1 MRHNA and CDR2 SNTAGT. The CDR3 DNA reads TGTGCCAGCAGTGACTCGGGACTAGCGAACGAGCAGTACTTC. Protein: CASSDSGLANEQYF.

This clonotype has just a few counts. The chain couples TRBV29-1 to TRBJ2-5; TRBD1 matches 9 bases. The J call is uncertain, as TRBJ2-7 better fits the DNA end. This CDR3 has 12 amino acids. CDR1 SQVTM and CDR2 ANQGSEA come from the germline V gene. CDR3 loop: CSAMGQGVEQYF. CDR3 coding DNA: TGCAGCGCTATGGGACAGGGCGTCGAGCAGTACTTC.

This clonotype was seen a handful of times. V is TRBV12-3 or TRBV12-4 and J is TRBJ2-1; 10 nucleotides line up with TRBD2. Trimming at V came to 1 base and at J to 4 bases, leaving 4 bases not matched to a gene. The CDR3 runs 16 residues. The CDR3 sequence: CASSLDSGGAYNEQFF. As DNA, the CDR3 is TGTGCCAGCAGTTTAGACAGCGGGGGGGCGTACAATGAGCAGTTCTTC.

V usage is TRBV29-1 and J usage is TRBJ2-7, with TRBD1 matching 9 bases. V lost 3 bases, J lost 2 bases, and 5 bases stayed unmatched. In germline, CDR1 is SQVTM, CDR2 ANQGSEA. This CDR3 comprises 14 residues. CDR3: CSVDPGQGPYEQYF. DNA for the CDR3: TGCAGCGTTGATCCGGGACAGGGTCCCTACGAGCAGTACTTC.

This chain links TRBV7-9 with TRBJ1-2, with D uncertain. V dropped 3 bases and J dropped 8 bases, with 16 bases sitting between them. Germline-derived CDR1 and CDR2 are SEHNR and FQNEAQ (reference sequence). This CDR3 has 14 residues. The CDR3 region has the DNA TGTGCCAGCAGCTTTGGCTTACCCGGAGGGGGCTACACCTTC. As protein: CASSFGLPGGGYTF.

V usage is TRBV29-1 and J usage is TRBJ1-2; no reliable D call. Deletions cut 8 bases from V and 6 bases from J, with 19 bases between. Per the germline V gene, CDR1 is SQVTM and CDR2 is ANQGSEA. The CDR3 has 13 residues. As DNA, the CDR3 is TGCAGCTCTGGGCCCCTCGGAGGGCATGGCTACACCTTC. Translation gives CSSGPLGGHGYTF.

The rearrangement joins TRBV28 to TRBJ2-2; TRBD2 matches 7 bases. The ends lost 6 bases at V and 0 bases at J; junction bases unmatched: 13. The CDR3 runs 18 residues. In germline, CDR1 is MDHEN, CDR2 SYDVKM. The CDR3 reads CASSTRPSGLANTGELFF. DNA for the CDR3: TGTGCCAGCAGCACTAGACCCTCTGGACTAGCGAACACCGGGGAGCTGTTTTTT.

The V gene is TRBV7-9, the J gene TRBJ1-1, with a possible D match to TRBD1 (5 bases). Trimming took 5 bases from V and 8 from J, leaving 15 bases between them. This CDR3 comprises 13 residues. Germline lookup yields CDR1 SEHNR and CDR2 FQNEAQ (reference sequence). CDR3 in DNA: TGTGCCAGCAGCCAAGGGCGGGGACTAGAAGCTTTCTTT. Translated: CASSQGRGLEAFF.

The chain has TRBV5-4 and TRBJ2-7; D may be TRBD1 (7 bases). V dropped 4 bases and J dropped 7 bases, with 21 bases sitting between them. Germline V gene data show CDR1 as SGHNT and CDR2 as YYREEE (reference sequence). CDR3 size: 15 residues. CDR3 DNA: TGTGCCAGCAGCCCCGGCGGGACAGCCCGATATGAGCAGTACTTC. Translation: CASSPGGTARYEQYF.

V is TRBV7-2 and J is TRBJ2-7; 9 bases agree with TRBD1. V shed 4 bases and J 3 bases; nucleotides not matched to a gene: 7. The CDR3 extends over 15 amino acids. CDR1 SGHTA and CDR2 FQGNSA come from the germline V gene. The CDR3 coding sequence is TGTGCCAGCAGCTCATCGACAGGGGGGGTCTACGAGCAGTACTTC. Residues: CASSSSTGGVYEQYF.

V gene TRBV5-1 combines with J gene TRBJ2-4; either TRBD1 or TRBD2 may supply D (6 bases each). The J call may be incorrect, as the DNA end agrees better with TRBJ2-7. This CDR3 has 13 amino acids. Per the germline V gene, CDR1 is SGHRS and CDR2 is YFSETQ. DNA for the CDR3: TGCGCCAGCAGCTTATGGGGGGCCAACGAGCAGTACTTC. It is translated as CASSLWGANEQYF.

This clonotype was observed once. The genes are TRBV24-1 and TRBJ2-3; no definite D call. This CDR3 region has 13 residues. The germline V gene encodes CDR1 KGHDR and CDR2 SFDVKD. V was pared by 4 bases and J by 9 bases, with 13 bases between. In nucleotides, the CDR3 is TGTGCCACCAGTGACCCGGCCCTAGGAACGCAGTATTTT. Its translation: CATSDPALGTQYF.

This rearrangement joins TRBV10-2 to TRBJ1-2; D remains ambiguous. The V gene lost 4 bases and the J gene lost 4 bases, with 10 bases spanning the gap. The germline V gene has CDR1 WSHSY and CDR2 SAAADI. The CDR3 has 13 amino acids. For the CDR3, the DNA is TGCGCCAGCAGTGGCGAGCGGGTCTATGGCTACACCTTC. Encoded protein: CASSGERVYGYTF.

V gene TRBV12-3 or TRBV12-4 combines with J gene TRBJ1-5; 10 bases are a match to TRBD1. The CDR3 is 16 amino acids. J was trimmed by 2 bases and V by 6 bases; bases with no gene match: 7. The DNA of the CDR3 is TGTGCCAGCAGACTAACGGACAGGGGGGGCAATCAGCCCCAGCATTTT. It codes for CASRLTDRGGNQPQHF.

V and J are TRBV6-5 and TRBJ2-3, with D tentatively TRBD1 or TRBD2 (7 bases each). The CDR3 extends over 17 amino acids. Germline V gene data show CDR1 as MNHEY and CDR2 as SVGAGI. V dropped 6 bases and J dropped 2 bases, with 21 bases sitting between them. CDR3 loop: CASSYKTGEGPTDTQYF. CDR3 nucleotides: TGTGCCAGCAGCTACAAAACAGGGGAGGGGCCCACAGATACGCAGTATTTT.

This clonotype was observed a few times. The chain is built from TRBV7-9 and TRBJ2-3; D might be TRBD1 or TRBD2, each matching 5 bases. Per the germline V gene, CDR1 is SEHNR and CDR2 is FQNEAQ (reference sequence). Trimming removed 4 bases at V and 0 bases at J, with 14 bases between. The CDR3 covers 16 residues. The CDR3 region has the DNA TGTGCCAGCAGCTCGACCGGGACGGAGAGCACAGATACGCAGTATTTT. This encodes CASSSTGTESTDTQYF.

There are a few counts of this clonotype. The chain joins TRBV20-1 to TRBJ2-4; a possible D gene is TRBD1 (6 bases). The J call may be wrong; the DNA end is better matched by TRBJ2-7. CDR1 is DFQATT and CDR2 is SNEGSKA in the germline V gene (reference sequence). This CDR3 spans 13 amino acids. The CDR3 loop reads CSAVRDIFYEQYF. As DNA, the CDR3 is TGCAGTGCCGTCCGGGACATATTCTACGAGCAGTACTTC.

The V call is TRBV20-1, the J call TRBJ1-2; D gene unclear. Trimming took 7 bases from V and 4 from J, leaving 13 bases between them. The CDR3 runs to 12 residues. Per germline, CDR1 DFQATT and CDR2 SNEGSKA (reference sequence). CDR3: CSVDPRVYGYTF. The CDR3 DNA sequence: TGCAGTGTTGACCCACGGGTCTATGGCTACACCTTC.

This clonotype has more than one count but fewer than ten. A much bigger clone sits one base away, suggesting this may be a read error. V usage is TRBV24-1 and J usage is TRBJ2-7, with TRBD1 matching 9 bases. The CDR3 spans 14 residues. V shed 7 bases and J 2 bases; nucleotides not matched to a gene: 5. Germline CDR1 is KGHDR and CDR2 is SFDVKD. The CDR3 DNA sequence: TGTGCCACCAGGGCCGGGACAGGGACCTACGAGCAGTACTTC. It specifies CATRAGTGTYEQYF.